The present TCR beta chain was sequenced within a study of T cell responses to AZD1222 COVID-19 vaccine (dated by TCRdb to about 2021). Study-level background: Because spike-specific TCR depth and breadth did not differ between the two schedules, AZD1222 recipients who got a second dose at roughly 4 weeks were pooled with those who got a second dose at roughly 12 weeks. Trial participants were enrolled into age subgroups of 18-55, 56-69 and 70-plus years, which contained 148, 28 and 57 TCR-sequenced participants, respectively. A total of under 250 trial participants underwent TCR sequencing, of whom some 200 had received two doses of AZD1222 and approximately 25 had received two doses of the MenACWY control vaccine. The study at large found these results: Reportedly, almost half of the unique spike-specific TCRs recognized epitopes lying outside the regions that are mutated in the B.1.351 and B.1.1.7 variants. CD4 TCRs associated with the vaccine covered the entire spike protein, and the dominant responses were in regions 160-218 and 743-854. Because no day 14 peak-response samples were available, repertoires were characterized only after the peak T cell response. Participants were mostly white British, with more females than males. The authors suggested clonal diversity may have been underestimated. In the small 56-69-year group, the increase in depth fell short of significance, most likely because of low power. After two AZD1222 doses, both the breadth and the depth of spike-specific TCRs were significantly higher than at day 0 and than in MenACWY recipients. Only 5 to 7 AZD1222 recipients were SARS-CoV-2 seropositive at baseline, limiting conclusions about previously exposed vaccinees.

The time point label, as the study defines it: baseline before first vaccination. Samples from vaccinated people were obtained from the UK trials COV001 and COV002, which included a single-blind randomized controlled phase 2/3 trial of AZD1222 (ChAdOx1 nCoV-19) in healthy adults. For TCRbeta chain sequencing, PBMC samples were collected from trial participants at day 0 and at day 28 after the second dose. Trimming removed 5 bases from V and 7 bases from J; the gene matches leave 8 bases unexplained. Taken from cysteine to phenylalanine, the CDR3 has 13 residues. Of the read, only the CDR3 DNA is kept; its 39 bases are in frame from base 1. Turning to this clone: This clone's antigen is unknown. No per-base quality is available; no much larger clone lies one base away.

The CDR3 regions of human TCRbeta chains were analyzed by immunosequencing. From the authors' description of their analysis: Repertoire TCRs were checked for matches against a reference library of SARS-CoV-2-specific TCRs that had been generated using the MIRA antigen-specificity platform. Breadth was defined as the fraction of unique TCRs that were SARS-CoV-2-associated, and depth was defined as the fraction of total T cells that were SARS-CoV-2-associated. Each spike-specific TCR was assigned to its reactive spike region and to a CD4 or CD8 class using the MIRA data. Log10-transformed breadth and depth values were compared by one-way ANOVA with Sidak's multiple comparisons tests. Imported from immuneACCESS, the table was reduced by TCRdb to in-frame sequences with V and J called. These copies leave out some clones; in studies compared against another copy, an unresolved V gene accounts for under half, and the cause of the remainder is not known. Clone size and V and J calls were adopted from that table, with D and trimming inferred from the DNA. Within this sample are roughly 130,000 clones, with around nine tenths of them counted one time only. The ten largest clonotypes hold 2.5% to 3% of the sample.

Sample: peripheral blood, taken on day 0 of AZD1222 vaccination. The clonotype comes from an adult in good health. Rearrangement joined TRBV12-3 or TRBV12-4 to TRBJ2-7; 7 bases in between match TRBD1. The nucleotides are TGTGCCAGCAGTAAACTGGGACAGTTGGAGCAGTACTTC. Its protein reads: CASSKLGQLEQYF.